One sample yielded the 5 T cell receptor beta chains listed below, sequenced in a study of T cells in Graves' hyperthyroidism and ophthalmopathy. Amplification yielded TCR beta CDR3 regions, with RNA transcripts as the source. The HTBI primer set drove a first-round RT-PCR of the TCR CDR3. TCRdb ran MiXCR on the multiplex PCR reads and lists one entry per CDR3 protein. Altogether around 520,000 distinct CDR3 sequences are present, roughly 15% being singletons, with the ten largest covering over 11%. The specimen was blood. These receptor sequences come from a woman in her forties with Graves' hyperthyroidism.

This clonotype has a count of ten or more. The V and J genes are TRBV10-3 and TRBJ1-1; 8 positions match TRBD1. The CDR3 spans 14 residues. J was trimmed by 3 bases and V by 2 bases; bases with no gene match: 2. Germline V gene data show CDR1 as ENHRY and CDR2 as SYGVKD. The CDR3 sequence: CAISEQGAYTEAFF. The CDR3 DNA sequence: TGTGCCATCAGTGAGCAGGGGGCGTACACTGAAGCTTTCTTT.

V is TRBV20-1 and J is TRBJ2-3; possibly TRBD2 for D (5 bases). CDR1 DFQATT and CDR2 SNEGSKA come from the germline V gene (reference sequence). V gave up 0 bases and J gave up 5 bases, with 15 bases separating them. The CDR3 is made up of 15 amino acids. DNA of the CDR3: TGCAGTGCTAGAGATGGTGCGGGCGGGCGAGATACGCAGTATTTT. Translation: CSARDGAGGRDTQYF.

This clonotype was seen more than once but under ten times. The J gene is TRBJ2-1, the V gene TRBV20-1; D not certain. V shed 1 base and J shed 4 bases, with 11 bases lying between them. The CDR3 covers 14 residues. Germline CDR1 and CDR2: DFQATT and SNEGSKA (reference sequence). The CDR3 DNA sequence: TGCAGTGCTAGAGGTCAGGCTAAGTACAATGAGCAGTTCTTC. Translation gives CSARGQAKYNEQFF.

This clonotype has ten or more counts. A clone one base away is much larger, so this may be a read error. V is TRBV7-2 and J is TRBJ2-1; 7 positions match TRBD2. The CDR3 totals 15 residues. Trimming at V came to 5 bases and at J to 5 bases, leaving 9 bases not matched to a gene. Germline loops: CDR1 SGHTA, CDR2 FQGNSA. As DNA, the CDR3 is TGTGCCAGCAGCCCCAAGGCGGGAGTGAACAATGAGCAGTTCTTC. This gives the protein CASSPKAGVNNEQFF.

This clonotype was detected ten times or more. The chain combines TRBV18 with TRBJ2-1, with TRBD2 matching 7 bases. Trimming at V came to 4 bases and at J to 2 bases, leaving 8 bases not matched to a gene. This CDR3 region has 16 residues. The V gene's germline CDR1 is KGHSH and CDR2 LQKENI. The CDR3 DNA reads TGTGCCAGCTCACTTCTGGCGGGAGTTACCTACAATGAGCAGTTCTTC. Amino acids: CASSLLAGVTYNEQFF.